This T cell receptor beta chain was captured by sequencing in a study of cytomegalovirus exposure and HLA in healthy donors. 60 Vbeta and 13 Jbeta primers were used in PCR. TCRdb keeps only in-frame clones here, not all; method: immunoSEQ multiplex PCR. The sample yields more than 130,000 clones, around three quarters seen once. V dropped 1 base and J dropped 9 bases, with 16 bases sitting between them. CDR1 SGHVT and CDR2 SQSDAQ come from the germline V gene. There are 16 residues in the CDR3. Sequenced input: PBMCs. The TCR originated in a middle-aged man in good health and CMV-seropositive. The rearrangement links TRBV7-4 to TRBJ1-6, with a weak D call TRBD1 (5 bases). The CDR3 nucleotides read TGTGCCAGCAGCTTAGATCGGGGGAAATATGCTTCACCCCTCCACTTT. Amino acids: CASSLDRGKYASPLHF.